Following are 26 T cell receptor beta chains from one sample sequenced in a study of blood T cell repertoires in COVID-19. The data were produced by immunoSEQ multiplex PCR, yet TCRdb's version contains in-frame clones alone and is incomplete. The sample includes roughly 190,000 clones, 88% seen only once; the top ten take roughly 5.6%. The specimen was peripheral blood. Every receptor here comes from a man aged 35 to 55 with active or convalescent COVID-19.

The chain couples TRBV5-4 to TRBJ2-5; 7 bases map to TRBD1. The CDR3 consists of 15 residues. V lost 4 bases and J lost 2; bases outside the gene matches: 8. Germline V lookup: CDR1 SGHNT, CDR2 YYREEE (reference sequence). The CDR3 reads CASSREGAQQETQYF. For the CDR3, the DNA is TGTGCCAGCAGCCGTGAGGGGGCGCAGCAAGAGACCCAGTACTTC.

This rearrangement joins TRBV6-2 or TRBV6-3 to TRBJ2-2; 9 positions match TRBD2. V trimming: 0 bases; J trimming: 5 bases; junction bases outside the gene matches: 13. Germline loops: CDR1 MNHEY, CDR2 SVGEGT. The CDR3 has 19 residues. In DNA form, the CDR3 reads TGTGCCAGCAGTTACTCGATCAGCGGCGGGGGGGCGCGTACCGGGGAGCTGTTTTTT. It encodes CASSYSISGGGARTGELFF.

CDR3: CARSDGTGTMNTEAFF. CDR3 nucleotides: TGTGCCAGAAGCGATGGGACAGGGACAATGAACACTGAAGCTTTCTTT. The V and J genes are TRBV5-3 and TRBJ1-1; 9 nucleotides agree with TRBD1. TRBV5-3 is treated as an ORF (open reading frame) with a function not yet certain. V gave up 4 bases and J gave up 0 bases; unmatched junction bases: 7. The CDR3 extends over 16 amino acids.

In DNA, the CDR3 is TGTGCCAGCAGCTTAGGGGACAGGGGGGATGAGCAGTTCTTC. This sequence encodes CASSLGDRGDEQFF. V gene TRBV11-3 combines with J gene TRBJ2-1, with 11 bases aligning to TRBD1. V was pared by 1 base and J by 8 bases, with 1 base of the junction left unmatched. Germline CDR1 reads SGHNT; CDR2 reads YENEEA. The CDR3 has 14 residues.

The chain uses TRBV5-1 and TRBJ2-1; TRBD1 matches at 8 bases. This CDR3 has 15 amino acids. CDR1 and CDR2 (germline): SGHRS, YFSETQ. J gave up 8 bases and V 5 bases, and 12 bases lay outside the gene matches. CDR3 nucleotides: TGCGCCAGCAGTCCCCGGACAGGGAGTAGCGATGAGCAGTTCTTC. This gives the protein CASSPRTGSSDEQFF.

The chain uses TRBV9 and TRBJ2-7; TRBD1 aligns across 7 bases. Germline V gives CDR1 SGDLS, CDR2 YYNGEE. This CDR3 has 15 residues. The J segment lost 0 bases and the V segment lost 0 bases, leaving 3 bases of the junction unmatched. The CDR3 protein is CASSVAAGGSYEQYF. CDR3 coding DNA: TGTGCCAGCAGCGTAGCTGCAGGGGGCTCCTACGAGCAGTACTTC.

A few counts support this clone. The CDR3 DNA sequence: TGCAGCGTGGAAACAGGGGGCCTCAACTATGGCTACACCTTC. Translated: CSVETGGLNYGYTF. The chain employs TRBV29-1 and TRBJ1-2; 9 nucleotides match TRBD1. The CDR3 spans 14 residues. Germline values: CDR1 SQVTM, CDR2 ANQGSEA. The junction had 7 bases not matched to a gene; V was cut back by 6 bases and J by 2 bases.

The chain links TRBV6-2 or TRBV6-3 to TRBJ2-1; 8 bases agree with TRBD2. Losses at the gene ends were 2 bases for V and 9 bases for J; bases not matched to a gene: 15. CDR3 length equals 17 residues. Per germline, CDR1 MNHEY and CDR2 SVGEGT. This CDR3 is CASSYATTGLASAEQFF. In nucleotides, the CDR3 is TGTGCCAGCAGTTACGCCACCACCGGACTAGCCTCAGCTGAGCAGTTCTTC.

This rearrangement joins TRBV20-1 to TRBJ2-7, with D possibly matching TRBD1 (6 bases). Germline V gene lookup returns CDR1 DFQATT and CDR2 SNEGSKA (reference sequence). Trimming shortened V by 3 bases and J by 5 bases, and 17 bases separated the two germline ends. CDR3 length: 14 amino acids. The CDR3 here is CSASPGHTKDEQYF. DNA for the CDR3: TGCAGTGCTAGTCCGGGACACACAAAGGACGAGCAGTACTTC.

The rearrangement uses TRBV5-1 and TRBJ2-5, with a possible D match to TRBD2 (6 bases). This CDR3 has 13 amino acids. V lost 10 bases to trimming and J lost 2 bases, with 15 bases between them. The V gene's germline CDR1 is SGHRS and CDR2 YFSETQ. CDR3 nucleotides: TGCGCCGGCCGAGCGGGTGGGCAAGAGACCCAGTACTTC. Translation gives CAGRAGGQETQYF.

The rearrangement links TRBV4-1 to TRBJ2-1, with 7 nucleotides matching TRBD2. Germline loops: CDR1 MGHRA, CDR2 YSYEKL. The CDR3 length is 16 residues. V lost 3 bases, J lost 2 bases, and 7 bases stayed unmatched. The CDR3 is CASSQPSGTTYNEQFF. The CDR3 nucleotides are TGCGCCAGCAGCCAGCCATCCGGGACTACCTACAATGAGCAGTTCTTC.

This chain connects TRBV6-1 to TRBJ1-6; the D gene is possibly TRBD1 (5 bases). The germline V gene encodes CDR1 MNHNS and CDR2 SASEGT. The CDR3 has 13 amino acids. Trimming removed 3 bases at V and 7 bases at J, with 7 bases between. Written as DNA, the CDR3 is TGTGCCAGCAGTGAGGGGCACAATTCACCCCTCCACTTT. Translated: CASSEGHNSPLHF.

The rearrangement joins TRBV11-2 to TRBJ2-7; the D gene is possibly TRBD1 (5 bases). Germline lookup yields CDR1 SGHAT and CDR2 FQNNGV. CDR3 size: 13 residues. Trimming took 7 bases from V and 1 from J, leaving 11 bases between them. The CDR3 DNA sequence: TGTGCCAGCAACCGGGCAGGGTCCTACGAGCAGTACTTC. This translates into CASNRAGSYEQYF.

The rearrangement joins TRBV6-4 to TRBJ1-5, with D maybe TRBD1 (6 bases). The CDR3 has 14 residues. Trimming stripped 3 bases from V and 7 bases from J, with 13 bases between. The germline gives CDR1 MRHNA, CDR2 SNTAGT. This CDR3 reads CASSEQGLGQPQHF. The CDR3 nucleotides read TGTGCCAGCAGTGAACAGGGACTAGGACAGCCCCAGCATTTT.

In its sample, this clone was seen a few times. This chain uses TRBV5-1 with TRBJ2-7; unclear D gene. CDR1 SGHRS and CDR2 YFSETQ come from the germline V gene. V lost 4 bases, J lost 3 bases, and 5 bases lay in between. This CDR3 has 11 residues. CDR3 loop: CASSGLYEQYF. CDR3 bases: TGCGCCAGCAGCGGCCTCTACGAGCAGTACTTC.

The gene calls are TRBV4-2 and TRBJ2-5; 8 bases are shared with TRBD2. The V gene end was trimmed by 4 bases and the J gene end by 1 base; junction bases not matched to a gene: 11. The CDR3 is 17 residues long. CDR1 and CDR2 (germline): LGHNA, YNFKEQ. The CDR3 spells CASSLSMGGGPQETQYF. In nucleotides, the CDR3 is TGTGCCAGCAGCCTTTCTATGGGCGGGGGGCCCCAAGAGACCCAGTACTTC.

The chain couples TRBV9 to TRBJ2-1, with a possible D match to TRBD1 (5 bases). Trimming removed 4 bases at V and 0 bases at J, with 11 bases between. Germline V lookup: CDR1 SGDLS, CDR2 YYNGEE. This CDR3 has 15 residues. The CDR3 bases are TGTGCCAGCAGCCTTCAGGGCGGCTCCTACAATGAGCAGTTCTTC. As protein: CASSLQGGSYNEQFF.

This rearrangement joins TRBV3-1 (or the pseudogene TRBV3-2) to TRBJ1-5; 9 nucleotides agree with TRBD1. V lost 5 bases and J lost 8; bases outside the gene matches: 7. Germline V lookup: CDR1 LGHDT, CDR2 YNNKEL (reference sequence). This CDR3 is 14 amino acids long. The CDR3 DNA reads as TGTGCCAGCAGCTACCGGACAGGGGCGGAGCCCCAGCATTTT. Translated: CASSYRTGAEPQHF.

As DNA, the CDR3 is TGTGCCAGCAGCTCCGACAGGGGTAGGCTCTACGAGCAGTACTTC. The encoded protein is CASSSDRGRLYEQYF. The chain joins TRBV11-3 to TRBJ2-7; TRBD1 matches 8 bases. The CDR3 is made up of 15 amino acids. Trimming took 4 bases from V and 3 from J; bases not matched to a gene: 8. Per the germline V gene, CDR1 is SGHNT and CDR2 is YENEEA.

V usage is TRBV3-1 (or the pseudogene TRBV3-2) and J usage is TRBJ1-6; D is undetermined. The ends were cut back, 0 bases at V and 10 bases at J, with 10 bases in the middle. In germline, CDR1 is LGHDT, CDR2 YNNKEL (reference sequence). The CDR3 totals 14 residues. In DNA form, the CDR3 reads TGTGCCAGCAGCCAAGAACGAGTCGTCTCACCCCTCCACTTT. Translating it yields CASSQERVVSPLHF.

The CDR3 bases are TGTGCCAGTCGCATCCGGACAGGACCATCGGGCTACACCTTC. It specifies CASRIRTGPSGYTF. The chain combines TRBV19 with TRBJ1-2, with TRBD1 matching over 7 bases. V dropped 8 bases and J dropped 8; count of bases not matched to a gene: 14. The germline V gene has CDR1 LNHDA and CDR2 SQIVND (reference sequence). CDR3 size: 14 residues.

The V gene is TRBV28, the J gene TRBJ2-7, with D possibly TRBD1 on 6 matching bases. Germline CDR1 reads MDHEN; CDR2 reads SYDVKM. V gave up 1 base and J gave up 6 bases, with 13 bases separating them. There are 14 residues in the CDR3. The CDR3: CASSLSGVSVEQYF. DNA for the CDR3: TGTGCCAGCAGTTTATCAGGGGTGAGCGTCGAGCAGTACTTC.

The rearrangement links TRBV20-1 to TRBJ1-2; D may be TRBD1 (6 bases). The CDR3 runs 11 residues. In germline, CDR1 is DFQATT, CDR2 SNEGSKA (reference sequence). Deletions cut 5 bases from V and 3 bases from J, with 7 bases between. In DNA form, the CDR3 reads TGCAGTGCTCAGGGGCACTATGGCTACACCTTC. Translated: CSAQGHYGYTF.

This sequence joins TRBV5-6 and TRBJ1-2; D is possibly TRBD1 (6 bases). The CDR3 covers 14 residues. V was cut by 4 bases and J by 4 bases, with 14 bases left in between. Germline CDR1 reads SGHDT; CDR2 reads YYEEEE. The CDR3 spells CASSTPTGRYGYTF. Written as DNA, the CDR3 is TGTGCCAGCAGCACACCTACAGGGCGCTATGGCTACACCTTC.

This sequence joins TRBV9 and TRBJ1-2; weak D call: TRBD1 (5 bases). Germline V gives CDR1 SGDLS, CDR2 YYNGEE. The CDR3 is made up of 14 amino acids. Trimming took 4 bases from V and 4 from J, leaving 14 bases between them. As DNA, the CDR3 is TGTGCCAGCAGCCCACAGGACGGTGTCTATGGCTACACCTTC. This translates into CASSPQDGVYGYTF.

The sample holds a few counts of this clone. The chain is built from TRBV18 and TRBJ1-2, with D tentatively TRBD1 (5 bases). V gave up 3 bases and J gave up 6 bases, with 14 bases separating them. This CDR3 has 14 residues. From germline, CDR1 is KGHSH and CDR2 LQKENI. The CDR3 DNA reads as TGTGCCAGCTCACCGGCAGGGTCTTTCGATGGCTACACCTTC. It translates to CASSPAGSFDGYTF.